This T cell receptor beta chain was obtained from a study of blood T cell repertoires in COVID-19. Authors' methods: Nucleated cell number was recorded as an estimate derived from reference gene primer amplification. Profiling relied on immunoSEQ multiplex PCR, and the TCRdb table lists in-frame clones only, not all of them. D and trimming come from the DNA, and the V and J calls and clone size come from that table. The table records 150,000 to 200,000 clones, around 76% of them present only once. The germline gives CDR1 DFQATT, CDR2 SNEGSKA (reference sequence). This CDR3 comprises 11 residues. Trimming took off 4 bases at V and 4 bases at J, with 8 bases between the two ends.

The sequencing sample was made of peripheral blood. The receptor's source is a woman aged 55 to 70 with COVID-19, enrolled during active disease. The chain employs TRBV20-1 and TRBJ2-7; D is undetermined. The CDR3 region is CSAMTGYEQYF. As DNA, the CDR3 is TGCAGTGCTATGACCGGGTACGAGCAGTACTTC.